This T cell receptor beta chain was retrieved from a study of cytomegalovirus exposure and HLA in healthy donors. Overall study results and limits: Reported results showed that the classifier diagnosed cytomegalovirus status with high specificity and sensitivity.

Primers: 60 Vbeta forward and 13 Jbeta reverse. Here immunoSEQ multiplex PCR was the method, and the copy in TCRdb shows in-frame clones only, minus some. The sample shows 120,000 to 150,000 clones, more than 75% of them seen only once. This clone was observed a handful of times. What it recognizes is unknown. The germline CDR1 and CDR2 sequences are SGHRS and YFSETQ. The CDR3 has 13 amino acids. V gave up 3 bases and J gave up 3 bases; unmatched junction bases: 1. This clonotype originated in a man younger than 35 in good health and CMV-seronegative. Sequencing was done on a sample of PBMCs. This rearrangement joins TRBV5-1 to TRBJ2-3; 7 positions match TRBD1. CDR3 nucleotides: TGCGCCAGCAGCTCAGGGGGAACAGATACGCAGTATTTT. Its translation: CASSSGGTDTQYF.